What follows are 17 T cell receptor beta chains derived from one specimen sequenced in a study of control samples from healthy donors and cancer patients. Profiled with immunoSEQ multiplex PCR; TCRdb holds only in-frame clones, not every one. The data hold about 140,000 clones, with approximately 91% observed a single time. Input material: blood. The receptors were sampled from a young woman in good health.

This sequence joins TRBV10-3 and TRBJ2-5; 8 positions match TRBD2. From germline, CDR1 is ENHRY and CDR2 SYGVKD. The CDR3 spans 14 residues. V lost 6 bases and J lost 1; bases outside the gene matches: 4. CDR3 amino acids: CAIRGSGGQETQYF. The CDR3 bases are TGTGCCATCAGGGGAAGCGGGGGCCAAGAGACCCAGTACTTC.

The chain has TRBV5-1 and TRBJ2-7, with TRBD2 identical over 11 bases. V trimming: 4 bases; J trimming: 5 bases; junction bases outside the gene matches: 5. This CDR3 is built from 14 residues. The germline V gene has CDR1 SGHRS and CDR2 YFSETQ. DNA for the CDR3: TGCGCCAGCAGCGATACTAGCGGGAGCGACGAGCAGTACTTC. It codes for CASSDTSGSDEQYF.

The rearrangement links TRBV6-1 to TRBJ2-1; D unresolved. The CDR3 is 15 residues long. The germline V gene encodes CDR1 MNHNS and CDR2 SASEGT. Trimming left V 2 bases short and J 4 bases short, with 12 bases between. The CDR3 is CASSELGIPYNEQFF. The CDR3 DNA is TGTGCCAGCAGTGAACTAGGGATCCCTTACAATGAGCAGTTCTTC.

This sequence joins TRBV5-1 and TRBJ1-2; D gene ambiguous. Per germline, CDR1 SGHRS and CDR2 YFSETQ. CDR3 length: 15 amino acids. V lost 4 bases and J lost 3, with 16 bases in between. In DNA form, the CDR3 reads TGCGCCAGCAGCCCGTACGGCTTCGAGGACTATGGCTACACCTTC. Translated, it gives CASSPYGFEDYGYTF.

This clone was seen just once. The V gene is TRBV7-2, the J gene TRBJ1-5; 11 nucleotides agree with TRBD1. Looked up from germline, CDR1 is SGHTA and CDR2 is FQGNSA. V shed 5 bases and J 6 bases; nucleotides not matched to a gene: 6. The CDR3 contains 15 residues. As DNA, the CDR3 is TGTGCCAGCAGCCCCGGACAGGGGGCATTTCAGCCCCAGCATTTT. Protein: CASSPGQGAFQPQHF.

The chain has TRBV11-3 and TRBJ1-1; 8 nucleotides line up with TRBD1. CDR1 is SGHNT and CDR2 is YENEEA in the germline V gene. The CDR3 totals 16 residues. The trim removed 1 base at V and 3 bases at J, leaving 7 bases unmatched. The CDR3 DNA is TGTGCCAGCAGCTTAGGACCAGGGGGCCCAGACACTGAAGCTTTCTTT. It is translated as CASSLGPGGPDTEAFF.

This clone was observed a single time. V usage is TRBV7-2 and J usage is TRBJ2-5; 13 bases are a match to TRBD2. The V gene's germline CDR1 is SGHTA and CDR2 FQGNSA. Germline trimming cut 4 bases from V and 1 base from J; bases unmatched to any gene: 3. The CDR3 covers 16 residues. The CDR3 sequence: CASSSRLAGGQETQYF. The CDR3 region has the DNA TGTGCCAGCAGCTCCCGACTAGCGGGAGGCCAAGAGACCCAGTACTTC.

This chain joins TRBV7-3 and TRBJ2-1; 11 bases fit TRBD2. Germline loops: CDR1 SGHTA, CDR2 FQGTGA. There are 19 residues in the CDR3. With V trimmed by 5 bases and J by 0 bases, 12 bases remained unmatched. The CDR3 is CASSPLAGVTFSSYNEQFF. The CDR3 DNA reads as TGTGCCAGCAGCCCACTAGCGGGAGTGACCTTTAGCTCCTACAATGAGCAGTTCTTC. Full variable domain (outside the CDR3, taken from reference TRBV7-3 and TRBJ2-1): GAGVSQTPSNKVTEKGKYVELRCDPISGHTALYWYRQSLGQGPEFLIYFQGTGAADDSGLPNDRFFAVRPEGSVSTLKIQRTERGDSAVYLCASSPLAGVTFSSYNEQFFGPGTRLTVL.

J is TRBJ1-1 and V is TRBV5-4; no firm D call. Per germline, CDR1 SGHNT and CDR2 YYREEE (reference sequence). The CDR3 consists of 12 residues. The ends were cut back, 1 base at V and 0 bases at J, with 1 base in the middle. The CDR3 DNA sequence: TGTGCCAGCAGCTTGTTGAACACTGAAGCTTTCTTT. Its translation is CASSLLNTEAFF.

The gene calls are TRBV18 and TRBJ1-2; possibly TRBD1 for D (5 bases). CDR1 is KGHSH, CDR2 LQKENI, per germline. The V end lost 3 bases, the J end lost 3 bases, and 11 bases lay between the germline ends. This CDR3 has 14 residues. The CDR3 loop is CASSPATDYYGYTF. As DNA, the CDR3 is TGTGCCAGCTCACCGGCGACAGATTACTATGGCTACACCTTC.

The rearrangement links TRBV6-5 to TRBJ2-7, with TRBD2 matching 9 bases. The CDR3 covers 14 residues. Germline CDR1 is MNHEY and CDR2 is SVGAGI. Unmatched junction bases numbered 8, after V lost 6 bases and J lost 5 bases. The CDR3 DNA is TGTGCCAGCAGCTTAGCGGGAGTTGACGACGAGCAGTACTTC. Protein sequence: CASSLAGVDDEQYF.

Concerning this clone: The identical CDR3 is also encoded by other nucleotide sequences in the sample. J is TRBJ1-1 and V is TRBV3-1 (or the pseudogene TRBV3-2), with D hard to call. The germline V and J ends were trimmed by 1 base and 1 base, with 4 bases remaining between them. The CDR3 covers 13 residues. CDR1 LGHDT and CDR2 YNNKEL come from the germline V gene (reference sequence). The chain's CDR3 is CASSQVRNTEAFF. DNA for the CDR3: TGTGCCAGCAGCCAAGTACGGAACACTGAAGCTTTCTTT.

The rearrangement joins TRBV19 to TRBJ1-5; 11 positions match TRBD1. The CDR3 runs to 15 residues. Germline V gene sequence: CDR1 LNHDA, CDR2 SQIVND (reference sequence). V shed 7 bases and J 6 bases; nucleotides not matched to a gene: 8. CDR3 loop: CASTTSDRGLQPQHF. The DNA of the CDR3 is TGTGCCAGTACCACTTCGGACAGGGGGCTTCAGCCCCAGCATTTT. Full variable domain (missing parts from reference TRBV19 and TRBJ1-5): DGGITQSPKYLFRKEGQNVTLSCEQNLNHDAMYWYRQDPGQGLRLIYYSQIVNDFQKGDIAEGYSVSREKKESFPLTVTSAQKNPTAFYLCASTTSDRGLQPQHFGDGTRLSIL.

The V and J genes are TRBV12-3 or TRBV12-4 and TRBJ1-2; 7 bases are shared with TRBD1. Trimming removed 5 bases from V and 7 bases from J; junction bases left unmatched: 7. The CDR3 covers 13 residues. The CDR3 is CASSTRTGGGYTF. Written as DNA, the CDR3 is TGTGCCAGCAGTACTAGGACAGGAGGTGGCTACACCTTC.

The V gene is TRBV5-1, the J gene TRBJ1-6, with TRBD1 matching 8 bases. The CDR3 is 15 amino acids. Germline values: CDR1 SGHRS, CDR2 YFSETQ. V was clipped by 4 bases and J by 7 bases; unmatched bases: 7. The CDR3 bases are TGCGCCAGCAGCAAAGACAGGGGCACCAATTCACCCCTCCACTTT. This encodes CASSKDRGTNSPLHF.

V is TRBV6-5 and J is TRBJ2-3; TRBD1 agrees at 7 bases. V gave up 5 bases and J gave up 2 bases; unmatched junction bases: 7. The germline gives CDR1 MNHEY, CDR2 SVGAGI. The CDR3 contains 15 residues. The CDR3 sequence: CASSKGAFDTDTQYF. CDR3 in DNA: TGTGCCAGCAGTAAGGGGGCTTTCGACACAGATACGCAGTATTTT.

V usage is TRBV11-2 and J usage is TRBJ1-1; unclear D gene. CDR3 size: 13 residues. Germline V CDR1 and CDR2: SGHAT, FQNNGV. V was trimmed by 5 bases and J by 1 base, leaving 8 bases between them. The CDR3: CASSQTSNTEAFF. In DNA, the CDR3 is TGTGCCAGCAGCCAGACATCGAACACTGAAGCTTTCTTT.